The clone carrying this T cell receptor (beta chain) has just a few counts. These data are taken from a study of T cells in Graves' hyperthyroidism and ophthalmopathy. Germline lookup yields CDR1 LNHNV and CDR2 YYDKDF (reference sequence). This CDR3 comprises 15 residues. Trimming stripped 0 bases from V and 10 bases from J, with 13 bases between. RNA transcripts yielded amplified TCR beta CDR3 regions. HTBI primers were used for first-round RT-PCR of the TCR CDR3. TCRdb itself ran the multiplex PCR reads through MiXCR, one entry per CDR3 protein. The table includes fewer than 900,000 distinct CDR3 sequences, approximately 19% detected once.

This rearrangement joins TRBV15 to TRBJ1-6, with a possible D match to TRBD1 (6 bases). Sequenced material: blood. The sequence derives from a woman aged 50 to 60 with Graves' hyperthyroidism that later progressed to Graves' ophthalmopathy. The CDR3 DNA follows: TGTGCCACCAGCAGAGACCCCAGGGGTACCTCACCCCTCCACTTT. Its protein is CATSRDPRGTSPLHF.